The next 24 T cell receptor beta chains were all read from a single sample in a study of liver allograft versus peripheral blood T cells. About the study: Intrahepatic T cell receptor repertoires from transplanted livers were compared against repertoires in recipients' peripheral blood.

TCRdb processed the reads anew with MiXCR; each CDR3 protein has one entry. The sample records some 7,000 distinct CDR3 sequences, approximately 17% being singletons. These receptors came from a human patient who had a liver transplant. The graft donor may account for some of the T cells.

The V gene is TRBV3-1, the J gene TRBJ1-5; D perhaps matches TRBD1 (6 bases). Trimming took 0 bases from V and 11 from J, leaving 11 bases between them. The CDR3 contains 13 residues. The germline V gene encodes CDR1 LGHDT and CDR2 YNNKEL (reference sequence). CDR3 sequence (DNA): TGTGCCAGCAGCCAAGATAGGGGGGAGACCCAGCATTTT. This translates into CASSQDRGETQHF.

Only a few counts were recorded for this clonotype. The chain links TRBV20-1 to TRBJ2-3; D gene ambiguous. The CDR3 totals 14 residues. The V gene lost 1 base and the J gene lost 2 bases, with 10 bases spanning the gap. Germline CDR1 DFQATT, CDR2 SNEGSKA (reference sequence). DNA of the CDR3: TGCAGTGCTAGAGGCTTGACGGCCACAGATACGCAGTATTTT. Translating it yields CSARGLTATDTQYF.

This clonotype has at least ten counts. The V call is TRBV5-6, the J call TRBJ1-2; 7 bases match TRBD1. There are 14 residues in the CDR3. V lost 2 bases, J lost 3 bases, and 4 bases stayed unmatched. Germline V CDR1 and CDR2: SGHDT, YYEEEE. CDR3 nucleotides: TGTGCCAGCAGCTTAGAACAGGGGTACTATGGCTACACCTTC. It specifies CASSLEQGYYGYTF.

This clonotype is medium-sized. The chain has TRBV19 and TRBJ1-4, with D perhaps TRBD1 (5 bases). V was pared by 5 bases and J by 5 bases, with 18 bases between. This CDR3 spans 16 amino acids. CDR1 and CDR2 (germline): LNHDA, SQIVND (reference sequence). The CDR3 DNA reads as TGTGCCAGTAGTGTATCCTCCGGGACTGTAAATGAAAAACTGTTTTTT. Translation gives CASSVSSGTVNEKLFF.

The table lists this clonotype with many counts. This rearrangement joins TRBV5-4 to TRBJ1-4; D call uncertain. This CDR3 has 14 residues. Trimming pared 0 bases from V and 3 bases from J, leaving 6 bases between. CDR1 is SGHNT, CDR2 YYREEE, per germline (reference sequence). CDR3 nucleotides: TGTGCCAGCAGCTTGGAGGCCCCTAATGAAAAACTGTTTTTT. This gives the protein CASSLEAPNEKLFF.

This clonotype occurred many times. CDR3 sequence (DNA): TGTGCCAGCAGTTACTCCGGGGTTCACAATGAGCAGTTCTTC. Its translation is CASSYSGVHNEQFF. The chain links TRBV6-5 to TRBJ2-1, with D maybe TRBD2 (5 bases). Germline V CDR1 and CDR2: MNHEY, SVGAGI. Deletions cut 0 bases from V and 5 bases from J, with 8 bases between. The CDR3 runs to 14 residues.

This clonotype is medium-sized in the sample. This chain joins TRBV6-5 and TRBJ2-2, with D possibly being TRBD2 (6 bases). The CDR3 extends over 17 amino acids. The germline V and J ends were trimmed by 8 bases and 0 bases, with 19 bases remaining between them. The germline gives CDR1 MNHEY, CDR2 SVGAGI. CDR3 sequence reads: CASGGFADSSNTGELFF. The CDR3 bases are TGTGCCAGCGGAGGGTTCGCGGACTCCTCGAACACCGGGGAGCTGTTTTTT.

This clonotype is termed medium-sized (0.01 to 0.1%). The V gene is TRBV27, the J gene TRBJ1-6, with 8 bases matching TRBD1. The trim removed 4 bases at V and 7 bases at J, leaving 12 bases unmatched. The CDR3 runs to 17 residues. Germline CDR1 reads MNHEY; CDR2 reads SMNVEV (reference sequence). The CDR3 DNA sequence: TGTGCCAGCAGTTCCGACAGGGGCCCCCTCCAGAATTCACCCCTCCACTTT. Amino acids: CASSSDRGPLQNSPLHF.

The V call is TRBV18, the J call TRBJ2-5, with a tentative D call TRBD1 (6 bases). Germline assignment: CDR1 KGHSH and CDR2 LQKENI. Between the trimmed V and J ends, which lost 5 bases and 0 bases, there was a span of 7 bases. CDR3 length equals 13 residues. The CDR3 region is CASSGQNQETQYF. CDR3 nucleotides: TGTGCCAGCTCAGGACAGAACCAAGAGACCCAGTACTTC.

In its sample, this clonotype ranks as medium-sized (0.01 to 0.1%). The chain has TRBV7-2 and TRBJ1-2; D is uncertain. V shed 0 bases and J shed 7 bases, with 9 bases lying between them. Germline V lookup: CDR1 SGHTA, CDR2 FQGNSA. The CDR3 covers 13 residues. The CDR3 protein is CASSLAGGFGYTF. In nucleotides, the CDR3 is TGTGCCAGCAGCTTAGCGGGAGGGTTTGGCTACACCTTC.

This clonotype was detected only a few times. The V call is TRBV12-3 or TRBV12-4, the J call TRBJ2-7; 8 bases match TRBD2. The CDR3 length is 12 residues. J gave up 7 bases and V 5 bases, and 4 bases lay outside the gene matches. CDR3 amino acids: CASSRPGGEQYF. The CDR3 coding sequence is TGTGCCAGCAGTCGGCCGGGGGGGGAGCAGTACTTC.

This clonotype is medium-sized. The chain carries TRBV7-2 and TRBJ1-1; no reliable D call. There are 13 residues in the CDR3. Trimming took off 2 bases at V and 1 base at J, with 5 bases between the two ends. Germline-derived CDR1 and CDR2 are SGHTA and FQGNSA. The CDR3 sequence is CASSLSQNTEAFF. The CDR3 region has the DNA TGTGCCAGCAGCTTATCTCAGAACACTGAAGCTTTCTTT.

By share, this clonotype ranks as medium-sized. The chain combines TRBV19 with TRBJ1-5, with TRBD1 as a possible D gene (6 bases). Trimming cost V 5 bases and J 3 bases, with 11 bases left between them. From germline, CDR1 is LNHDA and CDR2 SQIVND (reference sequence). This CDR3 spans 14 amino acids. CDR3 in DNA: TGTGCCAGTAGTCTCGACAGGTTCAATCAGCCCCAGCATTTT. This encodes CASSLDRFNQPQHF.

This clonotype is medium-sized within its sample. The chain employs TRBV29-1 and TRBJ2-3; D perhaps matches TRBD2 (5 bases). V lost 7 bases and J lost 0, with 11 bases in between. The germline gives CDR1 SQVTM, CDR2 ANQGSEA. The CDR3 is made up of 13 amino acids. The CDR3, as DNA: TGCAGCGGAGGGCTTGGTAGCACAGATACGCAGTATTTT. Amino acids: CSGGLGSTDTQYF.

This clonotype was counted ten times or more. V gene TRBV27 combines with J gene TRBJ1-1, with D perhaps matching TRBD1 (6 bases). Per germline, CDR1 MNHEY and CDR2 SMNVEV (reference sequence). This CDR3 region has 15 residues. Trimming left V 6 bases short and J 4 bases short, with 18 bases between. CDR3: CASSQQGGSLTEAFF. For the CDR3, the DNA is TGTGCCAGCAGCCAACAGGGAGGGTCGCTCACTGAAGCTTTCTTT.

This clonotype has only a few counts. The chain links TRBV12-3 or TRBV12-4 to TRBJ1-2, with D possibly TRBD1 on 5 matching bases. This CDR3 contains 16 residues. The DNA of the CDR3 is TGTGCTAGTGGTTTCGGGGCGTCCAGGGTCGTTGGAGGCTACACCTTC. Translated: CASGFGASRVVGGYTF.

This clonotype was recorded a few times. The rearrangement uses TRBV3-1 and TRBJ1-6, with D perhaps matching TRBD1 (6 bases). Trimming left V 2 bases short and J 9 bases short, with 11 bases between. Germline V gives CDR1 LGHDT, CDR2 YNNKEL (reference sequence). The CDR3 sequence is 14 residues long. Here the CDR3 DNA reads TGTGCCAGCAGCCAACGGCCAGGGGCTTCACCCCTCCACTTT. Residues: CASSQRPGASPLHF. The full variable domain, completed using reference TRBV3-1 and TRBJ1-6, is DTAVSQTPKYLVTQMGNDKSIKCEQNLGHDTMYWYKQDSKKFLKIMFSYNNKELIINETVPNRFSPKSPDKAHLNLHINSLELGDSAVYFCASSQRPGASPLHFGNGTRLTVT.

In its sample, this clonotype ranks as medium-sized. V gene TRBV6-5 combines with J gene TRBJ1-1, with 12 nucleotides matching TRBD1. There are 14 residues in the CDR3. The germline CDR1 and CDR2 sequences are MNHEY and SVGAGI. V was pared by 0 bases and J by 8 bases, with 1 base of the junction left unmatched. CDR3 sequence (DNA): TGTGCCAGCAGTTACTCCGGGACAGGGGGCGAAGCTTTCTTT. Protein sequence: CASSYSGTGGEAFF.

By proportion, this clonotype is medium-sized. The chain recombines TRBV27 with TRBJ1-1; D not resolved. CDR3 size: 16 residues. Per germline, CDR1 MNHEY and CDR2 SMNVEV (reference sequence). Trimming stripped 2 bases from V and 5 bases from J, with 18 bases between. The CDR3 sequence is CASSLNSMRASTEAFF. CDR3 nucleotide sequence: TGTGCCAGCAGTTTAAATTCGATGAGGGCAAGTACTGAAGCTTTCTTT.

On this clonotype itself: Possible read error: a much larger clone is one base away. The chain is built from TRBV30 and TRBJ1-1, with D maybe TRBD1 (5 bases). The CDR3 has 13 residues. The germline V gene has CDR1 GTSNPN and CDR2 SVGIG (reference sequence). CDR3 DNA sequence: TGTGCCCGGAGTGCCTCCGGGGGACTTGAAGCTTTCTTT. It codes for CARSASGGLEAFF.

This clonotype has ten or more counts. V is TRBV7-2 and J is TRBJ1-3; D is perhaps TRBD1 (6 bases). V lost 0 bases and J 2 bases, leaving 14 bases between the germline ends. Germline V CDR1 and CDR2: SGHTA, FQGNSA. This CDR3 is built from 17 residues. CDR3 sequence (DNA): TGTGCCAGCAGCTTAGCCTTGAGGGGGAGGGCTGGAAACACCATATATTTT. Its protein is CASSLALRGRAGNTIYF.

Of note for this clonotype: A read error may be the cause here, since a much bigger clone is one base away. The rearrangement uses TRBV6-5 and TRBJ1-2; a weak D match, TRBD1 (5 bases). CDR3 size: 12 residues. The germline V gene encodes CDR1 MNHEY and CDR2 SVGAGI. The germline V and J ends were trimmed by 6 bases and 9 bases, with 14 bases remaining between them. CDR3 nucleotide sequence: TGTGCCAGCAGGCACAGAGGGGCTAGCTACACCTTC. Its protein is CASRHRGASYTF.

This clonotype was detected many times. CDR3: CASSFEGYAGWFRGYTF. DNA for the CDR3: TGTGCCAGCAGCTTCGAGGGGTACGCGGGGTGGTTCCGTGGCTACACCTTC. The chain has TRBV11-2 and TRBJ1-2, with D perhaps TRBD1 (5 bases). The CDR3 consists of 17 residues. V lost 3 bases, J lost 7 bases, and 24 bases lay in between. CDR1 and CDR2 (germline): SGHAT, FQNNGV.

The gene calls are TRBV5-6 and TRBJ1-3, with 8 bases identical to TRBD1. CDR1 and CDR2 (germline): SGHDT, YYEEEE. Unmatched junction bases numbered 10, after V lost 0 bases and J lost 2 bases. There are 18 residues in the CDR3. The CDR3 protein is CASSLGPGGVNPGNTIYF. The CDR3 nucleotides read TGTGCCAGCAGCTTGGGGCCAGGGGGCGTGAATCCTGGAAACACCATATATTTT.